This entry features one T cell receptor beta chain sequence. The entry originates in a study of blood T cell repertoires in COVID-19. Original handling: Amplification of reference gene primers was used by the study to estimate nucleated cell counts. Generated by immunoSEQ multiplex PCR, the TCRdb table keeps only in-frame clones and is missing some. V, J and clone size are taken as reported in that table, and D and trimming were inferred from the DNA itself. This repertoire shows 88,000 or so clones, approximately 86% found once; its top ten account for about 7.7%. This clonotype was sampled from a man aged 60 to 75 with acute or convalescent COVID-19. Specimen: peripheral blood.

For the CDR3, the DNA is TGTGCCAGCAGTTACCTGGGACAGGGCCGGGATACGCAGTATTTT. This codes for CASSYLGQGRDTQYF. The chain joins TRBV6-2 or TRBV6-3 to TRBJ2-3; the match to TRBD1 covers 9 bases. CDR3 length: 15 amino acids. Trimming took 2 bases from V and 6 from J; bases not matched to a gene: 6. Germline assignment: CDR1 MNHEY and CDR2 SVGEGT.